A selection of T cell receptor beta chains follows, all from one sample in a study of molecular identifiers for immune sequencing clone quantification. MiXCR, applied by TCRdb to the PCR reads, yields one record per CDR3 protein. The sample has about 300,000 distinct CDR3 sequences, roughly 23% seen once. The sequencing sample was made of naive CD8+ T cells from blood, with Jurkat cell RNA spiked in. Source of these receptors: a human donor in good health. Some libraries in this study had Jurkat cell RNA spiked in. CDR3s include the opening cysteine and the closing phenylalanine or tryptophan. The order of the fields is V gene, D gene, clone size, J gene, CDR3 protein, CDR3 DNA. The D gene is left open where the match is weak. Rows give clone size only sometimes, using once, few, many, or a class for an expanded clone.

>TRBV19|-|many|TRBJ1-5
CASSRGGNQPQHF
TGTGCCAGTAGTAGGGGCGGAAATCAGCCCCAGCATTTT
>TRBV6-2/TRBV6-3|-|many|TRBJ2-2
CASSYSVVRANTGELFF
TGTGCCAGCAGTTACTCGGTAGTGAGAGCGAACACCGGGGAGCTGTTTTTT
>TRBV6-5|-|many|TRBJ2-2
CASSYGRHTGELFF
TGTGCCAGCAGTTACGGCAGACACACCGGGGAGCTGTTTTTT
>TRBV12-3/TRBV12-4|-|many|TRBJ2-5
CASSPRTVVETQYF
TGTGCCAGCAGTCCGCGGACGGTGGTGGAGACCCAGTACTTC
>TRBV29-1|-|many|TRBJ2-3
CSVPLADTQYF
TGCAGCGTCCCGTTGGCAGATACGCAGTATTTT
>TRBV19|-|many|TRBJ2-7
CASSIFSGGQGNYEQYF
TGTGCCAGTAGTATCTTCTCTGGGGGGCAGGGGAACTACGAGCAGTACTTC
>TRBV14|-|many|TRBJ2-7
CASSQGRSSYEQYF
TGTGCCAGCAGCCAAGGGCGTAGCTCCTACGAGCAGTACTTC
>TRBV19|-|many|TRBJ2-4
CASSIATRGKNIQYF
TGTGCCAGTAGTATAGCCACGCGGGGCAAAAACATTCAGTACTTC
>TRBV4-3|-|many|TRBJ1-1
CASSQVPGVLTEAFF
TGCGCCAGCAGCCAAGTGCCGGGAGTGTTGACTGAAGCTTTCTTT
>TRBV6-1|-|many|TRBJ1-5
CASLPKGHSTPFNQPQHF
TGTGCCAGCCTTCCCAAGGGCCACTCGACACCATTCAATCAGCCCCAGCATTTT
>TRBV6-5|-|-|TRBJ2-5
CASSSEPGPRYQETQYF
TGTGCCAGCAGTTCTGAGCCGGGACCAAGGTACCAAGAGACCCAGTACTTC
>TRBV20-1|TRBD2|many|TRBJ2-5
CSARGGSGRGETQYF
TGCAGTGCTAGAGGCGGTAGCGGGAGGGGTGAGACCCAGTACTTC
>TRBV6-6|TRBD1|many|TRBJ2-1
CASTGVNEQFF
TGTGCCAGTACAGGGGTTAATGAGCAGTTCTTC
>TRBV29-1|-|many|TRBJ2-1
CSGGGAASYNEQFF
TGCAGCGGGGGCGGGGCGGCCTCCTACAATGAGCAGTTCTTC
>TRBV12-3/TRBV12-4|-|many|TRBJ1-6
CASSLLGVGSPLHF
TGTGCCAGCAGTTTGCTGGGTGTGGGCTCACCCCTCCACTTT
>TRBV13|-|many|TRBJ2-5
CASSSLRTTKETQYF
TGTGCCAGCAGCTCGCTCCGGACAACTAAAGAGACCCAGTACTTC
>TRBV7-9|TRBD2|many|TRBJ2-1
CASSLAGTSVSNEQFF
TGTGCCAGCAGCTTAGCCGGGACTAGCGTATCCAATGAGCAGTTCTTC
>TRBV13|TRBD1|-|TRBJ1-5
CASSQGAYQPQHF
TGTGCCAGCAGCCAGGGGGCTTATCAGCCCCAGCATTTT
>TRBV30|TRBD1|many|TRBJ1-1
CAWRGTRDRVTEAFF
TGTGCCTGGAGGGGAACCCGGGACAGGGTAACTGAAGCTTTCTTT
>TRBV3-1|-|-|TRBJ2-5
CASSQYGLEETQYF
TGTGCCAGCAGCCAATATGGCCTGGAAGAGACCCAGTACTTC
>TRBV5-5|-|many|TRBJ2-3
CASSLSRARVSDTQYF
TGTGCCAGCAGCCTGAGTAGGGCCAGGGTTTCAGATACGCAGTATTTT
>TRBV4-1|-|many|TRBJ2-7
CASSQGRNYEQYF
TGCGCCAGCAGCCAAGGGAGAAACTACGAGCAGTACTTC
>TRBV20-1|-|-|TRBJ1-2
CSARANYGYTF
TGCAGTGCCCGAGCAAACTATGGCTACACCTTC
>TRBV24-1|TRBD2|few|TRBJ2-3
CATSDPSGTISGRLTDTQYF
TGTGCCACCAGTGATCCTAGTGGGACCATTAGCGGGAGGCTCACAGATACGCAGTATTTT
>TRBV29-1|TRBD2|many|TRBJ2-7
CSVEGLAGNYEQYF
TGCAGCGTCGAGGGGCTAGCGGGAAACTACGAGCAGTACTTC
>TRBV11-3|-|-|TRBJ2-1
CASSFGGESSYNEQSF
TGTGCCAGCAGCTTTGGGGGCGAAAGCTCCTACAATGAGCAGTCCTTC
>TRBV13|-|-|TRBJ2-1
CASRPYDAGQGNEQFF
TGTGCCAGCAGGCCGTATGATGCGGGTCAGGGCAATGAGCAGTTCTTC
>TRBV7-6|-|once|TRBJ1-1
CASSSYRAVEAFF
TGTGCCAGCAGCTCTTACAGGGCTGTTGAAGCTTTCTTT
>TRBV13|TRBD1|many|TRBJ1-5
CASSIRQGSNQPQHF
TGTGCCAGCAGCATTCGACAGGGGAGCAATCAGCCCCAGCATTTT
>TRBV9|-|few|TRBJ2-6
CASTQSGANVLTF
TGTGCCAGCACTCAATCTGGGGCCAACGTCCTGACTTTC
>TRBV14|-|-|TRBJ2-1
CASSQGFSSYNEQFF
TGTGCCAGCAGCCAAGGGTTTAGCTCCTACAATGAGCAGTTCTTC
>TRBV4-1|TRBD2|many|TRBJ2-3
CASSQGGGGLTDTQYF
TGCGCCAGCAGCCAAGGGGGCGGGGGGCTCACAGATACGCAGTATTTT
>TRBV7-8|-|many|TRBJ1-1
CASSSDQTAQQNTEAFF
TGTGCCAGCAGCTCTGATCAGACAGCGCAGCAGAACACTGAAGCTTTCTTT
>TRBV5-4|-|many|TRBJ1-2
CASSLEQGNRINYGYTF
TGTGCCAGCAGCTTGGAACAGGGAAACCGAATTAACTATGGCTACACCTTC
>TRBV7-9|-|many|TRBJ2-7
CASSPKGEASYEQYF
TGTGCCAGCAGCCCAAAAGGGGAGGCCTCCTACGAGCAGTACTTC
>TRBV5-4|-|many|TRBJ2-5
CASSWRGQETQYF
TGTGCCAGCAGCTGGCGGGGCCAAGAGACCCAGTACTTC
>TRBV4-3|-|-|TRBJ1-2
CASSQDFRGSYGYTF
TGCGCCAGCAGCCAAGATTTTAGGGGAAGCTATGGCTACACCTTC
>TRBV12-3/TRBV12-4|TRBD1|many|TRBJ2-5
CASSSGTGDETQYF
TGTGCCAGCAGTTCCGGGACAGGGGATGAGACCCAGTACTTC
>TRBV6-6|-|many|TRBJ2-1
CASSHGTGEQFF
TGTGCCAGCAGTCACGGGACCGGTGAGCAGTTCTTC
>TRBV19|-|many|TRBJ1-1
CASNPLTVPSTEAFF
TGTGCCAGTAACCCCTTGACAGTTCCGAGCACTGAAGCTTTCTTT
>TRBV2|-|-|TRBJ2-3
CASNGQTSTDTQYF
TGTGCCAGCAACGGACAGACTAGCACAGATACGCAGTATTTT
>TRBV5-6|-|many|TRBJ1-1
CASSTFGTEAFF
TGTGCCAGCAGCACCTTTGGTACTGAAGCTTTCTTT
>TRBV27|-|-|TRBJ1-3
CASSLGGNSGNTIYF
TGTGCCAGCAGTTTAGGGGGGAACTCTGGAAACACCATATATTTT